Below are 32 T cell receptor beta chains sequenced from a single sample in a study of blood T cell repertoires in COVID-19 (dated by TCRdb to the early 2020s). Libraries were built with the immunoSEQ multiplex PCR assay. This immuneACCESS table, as held by TCRdb, lists in-frame sequences with V and J called but not all clones. Of the missing ones, under half trace to an unresolved V gene in checked studies; the others have no known cause. The sample data list about 170,000 clones, and just under 85% of these were observed just once. Around 2.9% of the sample is in the top ten clones. Sequenced input: peripheral blood. The source of these receptors is a woman aged 80 or over with COVID-19, enrolled during active disease.

The rearrangement uses TRBV3-1 (or the pseudogene TRBV3-2) and TRBJ2-7; D gene uncertain. CDR1 is LGHDT and CDR2 is YNNKEL in the germline V gene (reference sequence). V dropped 1 base and J dropped 0 bases, with 7 bases sitting between them. The CDR3 is 14 amino acids. The CDR3 coding sequence is TGTGCCAGCAGCCAAGGCGTTAGCTCCTACGAGCAGTACTTC. Amino acids: CASSQGVSSYEQYF.

V usage is TRBV7-3 and J usage is TRBJ2-7; 8 positions agree with TRBD2. The CDR3 loop spans 15 amino acids. Trimming at V came to 1 base and at J to 3 bases, leaving 5 bases not matched to a gene. The germline gives CDR1 SGHTA, CDR2 FQGTGA. CDR3 amino acids: CASSLSSGAIYEQYF. The CDR3 DNA is TGTGCCAGCAGCTTAAGTAGCGGGGCGATCTACGAGCAGTACTTC.

J is TRBJ2-3 and V is TRBV4-2, with 8 bases fitting TRBD2. Germline V CDR1 and CDR2: LGHNA, YNFKEQ. Trimming at V came to 4 bases and at J to 3 bases, leaving 6 bases not matched to a gene. The CDR3 is made up of 15 amino acids. The CDR3 DNA reads as TGTGCCAGCAGCCCCGGGGGGGCTGGTACAGATACGCAGTATTTT. Its protein is CASSPGGAGTDTQYF.

The chain employs TRBV12-3 or TRBV12-4 and TRBJ2-7; 12 nucleotides agree with TRBD2. Germline trimming cut 8 bases from V and 1 base from J; bases unmatched to any gene: 0. The CDR3 has 13 amino acids. The CDR3 DNA sequence: TGTGCCAGCGGACTAGCGGGATCCTACGAGCAGTACTTC. Translation gives CASGLAGSYEQYF.

The rearrangement joins TRBV12-5 to TRBJ2-7, with unresolved D. The CDR3 spans 17 residues. Germline assignment: CDR1 LGHNT and CDR2 FRNRAP. Trimming left V 2 bases short and J 4 bases short, with 21 bases between. The CDR3 sequence: CASGLLLAFPSSYEQYF. CDR3 coding DNA: TGTGCTAGTGGTTTGCTATTAGCTTTCCCTTCCTCTTACGAGCAGTACTTC.

The chain is built from TRBV2 and TRBJ2-3; 9 bases fit TRBD2. V lost 0 bases and J lost 2; bases outside the gene matches: 9. The CDR3 covers 18 residues. Looked up from germline, CDR1 is SNHLY and CDR2 is FYNNEI. The CDR3 DNA follows: TGTGCCAGCAGTGAAGCCCTCCGCGGGAGGGCCCCCACAGATACGCAGTATTTT. Protein sequence: CASSEALRGRAPTDTQYF.

This chain connects TRBV25-1 to TRBJ1-6; tentative D call: TRBD1 (5 bases). Trimming cost V 8 bases and J 10 bases, with 12 bases left between them. The CDR3 runs 12 residues. The germline V gene encodes CDR1 MGHDK and CDR2 SYGVNS. The CDR3 DNA reads TGTGCCAGCCGTTTCCAGGGCTCACCCCTCCACTTT. This codes for CASRFQGSPLHF.

The chain employs TRBV20-1 and TRBJ2-3; 8 bases are shared with TRBD1. The CDR3 runs to 14 residues. V lost 3 bases and J lost 6; bases outside the gene matches: 8. CDR1 and CDR2 (germline): DFQATT, SNEGSKA (reference sequence). The CDR3 nucleotides are TGCAGTGCTAGTCTGACAGGGGTCTGGGATACGCAGTATTTT. The encoded protein is CSASLTGVWDTQYF.

The chain combines TRBV3-1 (or the pseudogene TRBV3-2) with TRBJ1-5; tentative D call: TRBD1 (6 bases). V shed 4 bases and J shed 8 bases, with 15 bases lying between them. Germline CDR1 LGHDT, CDR2 YNNKEL (reference sequence). The CDR3 runs to 14 residues. The CDR3 spells CASSPMPQGKPQHF. In DNA form, the CDR3 reads TGTGCCAGCAGCCCTATGCCCCAGGGGAAGCCCCAGCATTTT.

V is TRBV5-1 and J is TRBJ1-1, with D perhaps matching TRBD1 (6 bases). The CDR3 spans 13 residues. Germline CDR1 is SGHRS and CDR2 is YFSETQ. V was clipped by 4 bases and J by 5 bases, with 12 bases between them. CDR3 in DNA: TGCGCCAGCAGCCCGTGGACAGAAACTGAAGCTTTCTTT. This codes for CASSPWTETEAFF.

The rearrangement links TRBV9 to TRBJ2-2, with D tentatively TRBD2 (5 bases). This CDR3 region has 16 residues. V lost 1 base, J lost 2 bases, and 12 bases lay in between. Germline CDR1 is SGDLS and CDR2 is YYNGEE. The CDR3 is CASSVNSGLNTGELFF. CDR3 bases: TGTGCCAGCAGCGTAAATTCCGGACTTAACACCGGGGAGCTGTTTTTT.

This sequence joins TRBV10-2 and TRBJ2-2; tentative D call: TRBD1 (6 bases). This CDR3 region has 14 residues. Germline CDR1 reads WSHSY; CDR2 reads SAAADI. Trimming removed 2 bases from V and 5 bases from J, with 9 bases in between. This CDR3 reads CASSEAGATGELFF. Here the CDR3 DNA reads TGCGCCAGCAGTGAGGCAGGGGCTACCGGGGAGCTGTTTTTT.

The chain carries TRBV7-3 and TRBJ2-3, with TRBD2 identical over 10 bases. This CDR3 is built from 16 residues. Germline values: CDR1 SGHTA, CDR2 FQGTGA. V was clipped by 5 bases and J by 3 bases; unmatched bases: 8. CDR3 amino acids: CASSPALAGRTDTQYF. The CDR3 DNA sequence: TGTGCCAGCAGCCCAGCACTAGCGGGGAGGACAGATACGCAGTATTTT.

The chain joins TRBV19 to TRBJ2-1; 15 bases align to TRBD2. Trimming took 8 bases from V and 4 from J; bases not matched to a gene: 6. The germline V gene has CDR1 LNHDA and CDR2 SQIVND (reference sequence). The CDR3 has 16 residues. This chain's CDR3 is CASGRTSGGVYNEQFF. CDR3 bases: TGTGCCAGTGGGCGGACTAGCGGGGGGGTTTACAATGAGCAGTTCTTC.

V and J are TRBV7-2 and TRBJ2-7; unclear D gene. The CDR3 runs 16 residues. Germline V gene data show CDR1 as SGHTA and CDR2 as FQGNSA. V lost 7 bases and J 2 bases, leaving 21 bases between the germline ends. The CDR3 sequence is CASTPQPTSSPYEQYF. CDR3 DNA sequence: TGTGCCAGCACCCCCCAACCGACATCTTCACCCTACGAGCAGTACTTC. The full variable domain, its missing parts supplied by reference TRBV7-2 and TRBJ2-7, is GAGVSQSPSNKVTEKGKDVELRCDPISGHTALYWYRQSLGQGLEFLIYFQGNSAPDKSGLPSDRFSAERTGGSVSTLTIQRTQQEDSAVYLCASTPQPTSSPYEQYFGPGTRLTVT.

The chain links TRBV10-2 to TRBJ1-5; D uncertain. CDR1 WSHSY and CDR2 SAAADI come from the germline V gene. Trimming shortened V by 6 bases and J by 0 bases, and 12 bases separated the two germline ends. The CDR3 has 15 residues. This chain's CDR3 is CASRGAPSSNQPQHF. The DNA for the CDR3 is TGCGCCAGCAGAGGAGCACCTTCTAGCAATCAGCCCCAGCATTTT.

By frequency in the sample, this clone is medium-sized. This rearrangement joins TRBV12-3 or TRBV12-4 to TRBJ2-2, with D possibly matching TRBD2 (5 bases). The CDR3 totals 13 residues. Trimming took off 1 base at V and 7 bases at J, with 7 bases between the two ends. DNA for the CDR3: TGTGCCAGCAGTTTAGTGGCGGGCGGGGAGCTGTTTTTT. Protein product: CASSLVAGGELFF.

This chain links TRBV5-4 with TRBJ2-2; 13 bases line up with TRBD2. Germline V gene lookup returns CDR1 SGHNT and CDR2 YYREEE (reference sequence). V gave up 4 bases and J gave up 2 bases; unmatched junction bases: 2. The CDR3 length is 16 residues. CDR3 DNA sequence: TGTGCCAGCAGCCGACTAGCGGGGGGAAACACCGGGGAGCTGTTTTTT. This gives the protein CASSRLAGGNTGELFF.

The chain uses TRBV5-1 and TRBJ1-2, with D perhaps TRBD1 (5 bases). The V and J ends lost 1 base and 4 bases respectively, with 14 bases between them. CDR1 is SGHRS and CDR2 is YFSETQ in the germline V gene. The CDR3 sequence is 15 residues long. The DNA for the CDR3 is TGCGCCAGCAGCTTGATTCCTAGGGGTGGCTATGGCTACACCTTC. Protein: CASSLIPRGGYGYTF.

The chain combines TRBV7-2 with TRBJ1-4; 8 bases line up with TRBD1. V dropped 5 bases and J dropped 8; count of bases not matched to a gene: 10. CDR1 is SGHTA and CDR2 is FQGNSA in the germline V gene. The CDR3 extends over 15 amino acids. The CDR3 reads CASSGQGALTEKLFF. The CDR3 DNA sequence: TGTGCCAGCAGCGGGCAGGGGGCGCTTACGGAAAAACTGTTTTTT. Full variable domain (outside the CDR3, taken from reference TRBV7-2 and TRBJ1-4): GAGVSQSPSNKVTEKGKDVELRCDPISGHTALYWYRQSLGQGLEFLIYFQGNSAPDKSGLPSDRFSAERTGGSVSTLTIQRTQQEDSAVYLCASSGQGALTEKLFFGSGTQLSVL.

The chain employs TRBV6-5 and TRBJ1-1; TRBD1 might be the D (6 bases). This CDR3 comprises 14 residues. Trimming removed 2 bases from V and 8 bases from J, with 15 bases in between. In germline, CDR1 is MNHEY, CDR2 SVGAGI. The CDR3 region is CASSYAGGAREAFF. In nucleotides, the CDR3 is TGTGCCAGCAGTTACGCGGGGGGGGCAAGGGAAGCTTTCTTT.

V gene TRBV6-5 combines with J gene TRBJ2-2; D ambiguous. Germline loops: CDR1 MNHEY, CDR2 SVGAGI. V lost 6 bases, J lost 0 bases, and 5 bases lay in between. The CDR3 is made up of 13 amino acids. The chain's CDR3 is CASRLPNTGELFF. CDR3 in DNA: TGTGCCAGCAGGCTACCGAACACCGGGGAGCTGTTTTTT.

The V call is TRBV14, the J call TRBJ2-7; D not certain. The CDR3 is 14 residues long. The V end was cut by 5 bases, the J end by 7 bases, with 18 bases between. The germline gives CDR1 SGHDN, CDR2 FVKESK. The DNA of the CDR3 is TGTGCCAGCAGCATCTTGAGCCAACCCTGGGAGCAGTACTTC. This translates into CASSILSQPWEQYF.

This chain connects TRBV5-4 to TRBJ2-5; 8 positions match TRBD2. CDR3 length: 15 residues. Germline V gene data show CDR1 as SGHNT and CDR2 as YYREEE (reference sequence). V shed 0 bases, J shed 10 bases, and the junction held 11 bases outside the gene matches. The DNA of the CDR3 is TGTGCCAGCAGCTTGGAAGGGGACCGCCGGGGGGGCCAGTACTTC. Translated, it gives CASSLEGDRRGGQYF.

The sample holds one count of this clone. The chain has TRBV19 and TRBJ2-5; no clear D. With 2 bases removed from V and 7 bases from J, the gap between germline ends came to 8 bases. This CDR3 spans 12 amino acids. The germline V gene encodes CDR1 LNHDA and CDR2 SQIVND (reference sequence). Written as DNA, the CDR3 is TGTGCCAGTAGTATACTGGCTGGGACCCAGTACTTC. Translated: CASSILAGTQYF.

The chain joins TRBV28 to TRBJ1-1; D is perhaps TRBD1 (6 bases). The germline V gene encodes CDR1 MDHEN and CDR2 SYDVKM. Trimming stripped 1 base from V and 7 bases from J, with 13 bases between. The CDR3 has 14 residues. The CDR3 loop is CASSLYGRGREAFF. CDR3 DNA: TGTGCCAGCAGTTTATATGGCAGGGGCCGTGAAGCTTTCTTT.

CDR3 nucleotides: TGTGCCAGCAGTTGGACAGGGGGATCCGACGAGCAGTACTTC. Translated: CASSWTGGSDEQYF. The chain links TRBV6-5 to TRBJ2-7; 10 positions agree with TRBD1. Trimming removed 4 bases from V and 5 bases from J; junction bases left unmatched: 5. This CDR3 is built from 14 residues. CDR1 is MNHEY and CDR2 is SVGAGI in the germline V gene.

The CDR3 sequence: CASSRHPGQGAYGYTF. CDR3 nucleotides: TGTGCCAGCAGCCGCCACCCGGGACAGGGGGCCTATGGCTACACCTTC. The rearrangement links TRBV7-6 to TRBJ1-2, with 12 positions matching TRBD1. The CDR3 runs to 16 residues. V dropped 5 bases and J dropped 4; count of bases not matched to a gene: 8. CDR1 and CDR2 (germline): SGHVS, FNYEAQ.

The gene calls are TRBV27 and TRBJ2-3; the match to TRBD2 covers 8 bases. CDR3 length equals 15 residues. Germline V gene sequence: CDR1 MNHEY, CDR2 SMNVEV (reference sequence). J gave up 2 bases and V 5 bases, and 6 bases lay outside the gene matches. The CDR3 DNA is TGTGCCAGCAGTACCCTAGCGGGCCCCACAGATACGCAGTATTTT. As protein: CASSTLAGPTDTQYF.

The chain employs TRBV11-3 and TRBJ1-1, with 8 bases matching TRBD1. The germline gives CDR1 SGHNT, CDR2 YENEEA. J lost 3 bases, V lost 3 bases, and 6 bases had no gene match. CDR3 size: 15 residues. CDR3 coding DNA: TGTGCCAGCAGCTTTCAGGGGGCGCGGGACACTGAAGCTTTCTTT. Translated, it gives CASSFQGARDTEAFF.

The rearrangement uses TRBV21-1 and TRBJ1-6; the table's D call of TRBD1 was not tested on the DNA. TRBV21-1 is a documented pseudogene. This CDR3 spans 19 amino acids. DNA of the CDR3: TGTGCCAGCACCCCGATACGGACAGGGTGGTTCTCCTATAATTCACCCCTCCACTTT. Encoded protein: CASTPIRTGWFSYNSPLHF.

The chain recombines TRBV20-1 with TRBJ2-7; 12 nucleotides match TRBD2. CDR1 and CDR2 (germline): DFQATT, SNEGSKA (reference sequence). The V segment lost 3 bases and the J segment 4 bases; nucleotides outside the gene matches: 7. This CDR3 is built from 15 residues. In DNA, the CDR3 is TGCAGTGCTAGTGCTCTAGCGGGAGGGCCTTACGAGCAGTACTTC. Residues: CSASALAGGPYEQYF.